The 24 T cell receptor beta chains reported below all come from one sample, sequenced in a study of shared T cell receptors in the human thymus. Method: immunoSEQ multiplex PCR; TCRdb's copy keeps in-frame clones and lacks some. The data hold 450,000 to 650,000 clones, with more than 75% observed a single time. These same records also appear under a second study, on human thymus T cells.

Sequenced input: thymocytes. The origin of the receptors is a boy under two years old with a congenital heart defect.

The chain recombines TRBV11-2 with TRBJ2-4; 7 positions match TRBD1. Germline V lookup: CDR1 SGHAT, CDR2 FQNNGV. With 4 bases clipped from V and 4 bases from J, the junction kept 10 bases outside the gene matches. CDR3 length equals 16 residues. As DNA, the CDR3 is TGTGCCAGCAGCTCTCGGCGGTCAGGGGGTAAAAACATTCAGTACTTC. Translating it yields CASSSRRSGGKNIQYF.

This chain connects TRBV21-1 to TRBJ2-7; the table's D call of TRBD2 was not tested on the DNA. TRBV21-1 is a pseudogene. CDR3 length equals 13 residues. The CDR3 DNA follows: TGTGCCAGCAGCAAAGAAGGCCCCGGGGAGCAGTACTTC. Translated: CASSKEGPGEQYF.

CDR3 in DNA: TGTGCCAGCAGCTTAGAGCGGGAGGACAATGAGCAGTTCTTC. Its translation: CASSLEREDNEQFF. The chain carries TRBV11-2 and TRBJ2-1; 8 positions match TRBD2. CDR1 is SGHAT and CDR2 is FQNNGV in the germline V gene. J lost 5 bases, V lost 0 bases, and 0 bases had no gene match. The CDR3 runs 14 residues.

CDR3 DNA sequence: TGTGCCACTCTTCAGCAGGGGGCTCCCCATCAGCCCCAGCATTTT. It encodes CATLQQGAPHQPQHF. The gene calls are TRBV6-1 and TRBJ1-5, with 8 bases identical to TRBD1. CDR3 length equals 15 residues. V shed 10 bases, J shed 5 bases, and the junction held 13 bases outside the gene matches. Germline V gives CDR1 MNHNS, CDR2 SASEGT.

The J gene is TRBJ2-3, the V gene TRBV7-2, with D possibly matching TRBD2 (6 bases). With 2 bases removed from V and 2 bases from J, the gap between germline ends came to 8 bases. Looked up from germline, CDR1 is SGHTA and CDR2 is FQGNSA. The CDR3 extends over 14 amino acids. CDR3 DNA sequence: TGTGCCAGCAGCTTACCGGGACTCACAGATACGCAGTATTTT. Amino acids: CASSLPGLTDTQYF.

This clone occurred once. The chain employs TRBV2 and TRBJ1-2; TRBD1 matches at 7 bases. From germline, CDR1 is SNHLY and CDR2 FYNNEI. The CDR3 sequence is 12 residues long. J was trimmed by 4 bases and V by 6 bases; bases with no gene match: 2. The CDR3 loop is CASSGDSYGYTF. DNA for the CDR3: TGTGCCAGCAGCGGGGACAGCTATGGCTACACCTTC.

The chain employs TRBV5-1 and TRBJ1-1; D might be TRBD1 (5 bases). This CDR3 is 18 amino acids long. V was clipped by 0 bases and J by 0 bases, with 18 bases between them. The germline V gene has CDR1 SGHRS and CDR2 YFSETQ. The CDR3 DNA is TGCGCCAGCAGCTTGGGAGCCAGGCGGGAGGGGATGAACACTGAAGCTTTCTTT. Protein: CASSLGARREGMNTEAFF.

Here the CDR3 DNA reads TGCGCCAGCAGCCTCCGGGACAGGGAAGGCTATGGCTACACCTTC. Its translation is CASSLRDREGYGYTF. This chain links TRBV4-3 with TRBJ1-2; TRBD1 agrees at 9 bases. The CDR3 has 15 amino acids. Losses at the gene ends were 4 bases for V and 4 bases for J; bases not matched to a gene: 7. CDR1 and CDR2 from the germline V gene are LGHNA and YSLEER.

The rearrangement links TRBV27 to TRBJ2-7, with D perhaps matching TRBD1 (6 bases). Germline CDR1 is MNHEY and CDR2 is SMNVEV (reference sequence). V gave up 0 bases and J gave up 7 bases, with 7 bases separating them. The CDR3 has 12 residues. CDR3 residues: CASSLSGAEQYF. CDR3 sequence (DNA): TGTGCCAGCAGTTTATCGGGGGCGGAGCAGTACTTC.

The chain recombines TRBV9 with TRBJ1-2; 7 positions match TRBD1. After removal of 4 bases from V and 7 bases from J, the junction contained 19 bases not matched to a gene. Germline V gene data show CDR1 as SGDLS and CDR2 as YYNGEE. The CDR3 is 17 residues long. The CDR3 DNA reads TGTGCCAGCAGCTCTCACCTGCGGGACAGCCACTCTTGTGGCTACACCTTC. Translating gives CASSSHLRDSHSCGYTF.

The CDR3 nucleotides read TGTGCCAGCAGTTTAAAGGAGTCTGGGGCCAACGTCCTGACTTTC. Its translation: CASSLKESGANVLTF. The chain links TRBV28 to TRBJ2-6, with D unclear. Germline V CDR1 and CDR2: MDHEN, SYDVKM. V dropped 2 bases and J dropped 1 base, with 6 bases sitting between them. The CDR3 totals 15 residues.

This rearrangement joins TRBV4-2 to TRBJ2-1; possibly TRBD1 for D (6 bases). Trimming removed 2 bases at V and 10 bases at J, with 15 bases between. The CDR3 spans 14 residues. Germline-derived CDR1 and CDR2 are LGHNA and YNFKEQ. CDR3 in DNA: TGTGCCAGCAGCCAACCCCAGGGGCGGACCGAGCAGTTCTTC. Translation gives CASSQPQGRTEQFF.

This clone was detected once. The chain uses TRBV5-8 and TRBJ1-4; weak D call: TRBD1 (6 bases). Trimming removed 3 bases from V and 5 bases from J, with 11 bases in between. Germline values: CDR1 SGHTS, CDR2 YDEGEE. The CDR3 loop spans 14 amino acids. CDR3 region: CASSYRAYNEKLFF. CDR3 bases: TGTGCCAGCAGCTACAGGGCGTACAATGAAAAACTGTTTTTT. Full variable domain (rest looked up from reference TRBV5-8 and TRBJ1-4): EAGVTQSPTHLIKTRGQQATLRCSPISGHTSVYWYQQALGLGLQFLLWYDEGEERNRGNFPPRFSGRQFPNYSSELNVNALELEDSALYLCASSYRAYNEKLFFGSGTQLSVL.

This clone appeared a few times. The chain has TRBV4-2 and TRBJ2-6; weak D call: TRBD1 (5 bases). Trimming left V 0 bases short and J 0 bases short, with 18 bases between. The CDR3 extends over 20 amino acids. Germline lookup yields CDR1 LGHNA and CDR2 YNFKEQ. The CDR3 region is CASSQDRQTPESSGANVLTF. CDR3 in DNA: TGTGCCAGCAGCCAAGATCGACAGACCCCCGAGAGCTCTGGGGCCAACGTCCTGACTTTC.

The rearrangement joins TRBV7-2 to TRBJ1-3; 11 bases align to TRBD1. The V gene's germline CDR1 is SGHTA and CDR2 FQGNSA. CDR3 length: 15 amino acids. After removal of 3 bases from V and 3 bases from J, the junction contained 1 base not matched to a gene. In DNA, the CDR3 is TGTGCCAGCAGCTTGGGACAGGGGGATGGAAACACCATATATTTT. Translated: CASSLGQGDGNTIYF.

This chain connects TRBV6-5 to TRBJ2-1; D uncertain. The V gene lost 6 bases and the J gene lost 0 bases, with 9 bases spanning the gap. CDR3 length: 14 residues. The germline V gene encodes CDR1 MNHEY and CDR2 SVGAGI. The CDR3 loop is CASRIPGSYNEQFF. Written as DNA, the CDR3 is TGTGCCAGCAGAATACCCGGCTCCTACAATGAGCAGTTCTTC.

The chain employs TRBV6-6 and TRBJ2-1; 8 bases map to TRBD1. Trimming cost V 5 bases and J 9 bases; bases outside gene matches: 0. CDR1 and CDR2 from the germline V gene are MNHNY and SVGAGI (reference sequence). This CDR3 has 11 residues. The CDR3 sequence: CASSDRGEQFF. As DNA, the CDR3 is TGTGCCAGCAGTGACAGGGGTGAGCAGTTCTTC.

The CDR3 is CASAQGGESYGYTF. For the CDR3, the DNA is TGTGCCAGCGCACAGGGGGGAGAAAGCTATGGCTACACCTTC. The chain uses TRBV21-1 and TRBJ1-2; the D call TRBD1 from the table was never checked on the DNA. TRBV21-1 is described as a pseudogene. CDR3 length: 14 amino acids.

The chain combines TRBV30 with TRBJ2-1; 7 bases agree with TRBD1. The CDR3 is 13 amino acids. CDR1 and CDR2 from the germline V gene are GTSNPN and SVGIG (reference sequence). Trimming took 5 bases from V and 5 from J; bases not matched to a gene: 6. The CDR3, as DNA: TGTGCCTGGTCCACCCAGGGGGACAATGAGCAGTTCTTC. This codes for CAWSTQGDNEQFF.

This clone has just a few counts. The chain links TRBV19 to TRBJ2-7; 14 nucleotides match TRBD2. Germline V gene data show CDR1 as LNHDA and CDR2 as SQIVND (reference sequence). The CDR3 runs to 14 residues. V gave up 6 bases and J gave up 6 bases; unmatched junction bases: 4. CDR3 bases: TGTGCCAGTAGCGGGACTAGCGGGAGTGGCGAGCAGTACTTC. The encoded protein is CASSGTSGSGEQYF.

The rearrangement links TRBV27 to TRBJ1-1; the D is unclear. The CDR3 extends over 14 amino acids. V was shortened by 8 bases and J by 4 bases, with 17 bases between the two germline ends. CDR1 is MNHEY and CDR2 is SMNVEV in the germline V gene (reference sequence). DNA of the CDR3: TGTGCCAGCCGGTTAAGGGAAGAGGGCACTGAAGCTTTCTTT. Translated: CASRLREEGTEAFF.

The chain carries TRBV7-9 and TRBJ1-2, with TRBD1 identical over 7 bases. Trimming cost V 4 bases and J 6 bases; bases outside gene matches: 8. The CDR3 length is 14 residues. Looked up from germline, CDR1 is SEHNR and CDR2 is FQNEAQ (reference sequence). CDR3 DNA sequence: TGTGCCAGCAGCTCAGGACAGGCGTGTAATGGCTACACCTTC. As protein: CASSSGQACNGYTF. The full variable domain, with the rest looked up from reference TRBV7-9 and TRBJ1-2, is DTGVSQNPRHKITKRGQNVTFRCDPISEHNRLYWYRQTLGQGPEFLTYFQNEAQLEKSRLLSDRFSAERPKGSFSTLEIQRTEQGDSAMYLCASSSGQACNGYTFGSGTRLTVV.

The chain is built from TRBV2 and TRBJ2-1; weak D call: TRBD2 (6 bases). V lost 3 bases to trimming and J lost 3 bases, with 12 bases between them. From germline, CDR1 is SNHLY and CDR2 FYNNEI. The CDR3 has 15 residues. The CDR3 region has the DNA TGTGCCAGCAGTGATGAGAACGGGAGCTACAATGAGCAGTTCTTC. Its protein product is CASSDENGSYNEQFF.

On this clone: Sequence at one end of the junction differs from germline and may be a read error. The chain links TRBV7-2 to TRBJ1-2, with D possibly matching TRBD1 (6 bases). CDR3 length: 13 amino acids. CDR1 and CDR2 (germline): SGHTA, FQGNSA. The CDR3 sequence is CASILGGDYGYTF. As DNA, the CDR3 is TGTGCCAGCATCTTAGGGGGGGACTATGGCTACACCTTC.